A single sample is the source of the 2 T cell receptor beta chains below, sequenced in a study of blood T cell repertoires in COVID-19. The assay was immunoSEQ multiplex PCR, and TCRdb's table has in-frame clones only and misses some. The top ten hold 3.1% of the sample, which has about 51,000 clones, around 93% seen once. Sequences were obtained from peripheral blood. The receptors were gathered from a man aged 45-60 years with acute or convalescent COVID-19.

The J gene is TRBJ1-4, the V gene TRBV19; a weak D match, TRBD1 (6 bases). The CDR3 sequence is 16 residues long. The germline V gene has CDR1 LNHDA and CDR2 SQIVND (reference sequence). V was clipped by 0 bases and J by 7 bases, with 15 bases between them. CDR3 sequence: CASSIDDSTGIEKLFF. The CDR3 region has the DNA TGTGCCAGTAGTATAGATGATAGTACAGGGATTGAAAAACTGTTTTTT.

The chain couples TRBV30 to TRBJ2-3, with TRBD2 matching over 10 bases. The germline V gene has CDR1 GTSNPN and CDR2 SVGIG (reference sequence). With V trimmed by 4 bases and J by 3 bases, 7 bases remained unmatched. The CDR3 loop spans 15 amino acids. The CDR3 bases are TGTGCCTGGAAGCGGGAGGGGGCAACGACAGATACGCAGTATTTT. Translation: CAWKREGATTDTQYF.